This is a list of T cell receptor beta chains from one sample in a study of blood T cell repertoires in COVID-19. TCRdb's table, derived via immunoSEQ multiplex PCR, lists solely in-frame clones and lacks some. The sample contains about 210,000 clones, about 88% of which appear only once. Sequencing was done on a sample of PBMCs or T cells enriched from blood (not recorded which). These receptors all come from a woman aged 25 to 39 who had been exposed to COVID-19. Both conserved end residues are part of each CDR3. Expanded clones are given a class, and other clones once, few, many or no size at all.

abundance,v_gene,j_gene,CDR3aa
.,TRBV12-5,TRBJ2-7,CASQRQPYEQYF
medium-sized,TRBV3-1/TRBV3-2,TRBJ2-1,CASSQEKIAGDYNEQFF
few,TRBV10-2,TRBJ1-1,CASGENTEAFF
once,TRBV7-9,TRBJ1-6,CASSYGQGTGSPLHF
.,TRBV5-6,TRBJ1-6,CASSLIGQGNSPLHF
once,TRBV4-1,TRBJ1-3,CASSLLGENTIYF
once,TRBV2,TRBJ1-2,CASSQGAGNGYTF
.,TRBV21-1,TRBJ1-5,CASSKDRGYRNQPQHF
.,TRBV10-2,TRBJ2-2,CASLTGGLSTGELFF
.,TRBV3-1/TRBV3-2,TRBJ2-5,CASSPGLAGAETQYF
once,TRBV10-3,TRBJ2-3,CAISEGADTQYF
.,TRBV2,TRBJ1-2,CASFNPDSYGYTF
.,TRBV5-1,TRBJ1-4,CASSSDRVEKLFF
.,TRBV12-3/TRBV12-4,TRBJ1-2,CATRRRGSNGYTF